This TCR beta chain emerged from a study of blood T cell repertoires in COVID-19 (dated by TCRdb to 2020 to 2021). At the level of the whole study: Samples covering the acute and convalescent phases of COVID-19 were provided by collaborators in the United States, Italy and Spain. The repertoires were released in a freely available public database meant as a resource for research on the immune response to SARS-CoV-2. The dataset comprised deeply sampled blood TCRbeta repertoires from subjects exposed to, actively infected with, or recovered from COVID-19. Where HLA class I and class II types were available, the types were taken from metadata supplied by the sample provider, not from assay-based typing. Samples were obtained from the ongoing ImmuneRACE study (first 160 participants) and from 1,254 subjects provided by 6 global collaborators. The prospective study material was composed of cDNA or gDNA derived from T cells, B-cell-depleted T cells, or PBMCs. The sample metadata nearly always contained a de-identified subject ID, COVID-19 status, age in years and sex.

Inclusive of the bounding cysteine and phenylalanine, the CDR3 is 19 residues long. Of all the DNA, just the CDR3 is kept, 57 bases in frame from base 1. V and J are trimmed by 4 bases and 4 bases, and the gene matches miss 15 bases of the junction. The germline V gene gives CDR1 as MGHRA and CDR2 as YSYEKL. TCRbeta CDR3 regions were amplified from genomic DNA using the immunoSEQ Assay, a bias-controlled multiplex PCR. The source study handled its data this way. Within the assay, amplification of reference gene primers was used to estimate how many nucleated cells each sample contained. To quantify the absolute abundance of each unique TCRbeta CDR3 rearrangement, sequence reads were collapsed and filtered. For each sample, productive Simpson clonality was calculated by taking the square root of Simpson's diversity index across productive rearrangements. Held by TCRdb, this immuneACCESS table contains in-frame sequences only and omits some clones. Under half of the omission traces to an unresolved V gene where checked; the cause of the rest is unknown. From that table come the V and J calls and clone size; the DNA was used to work out D and trimming. The sample includes about 130,000 clones, with about 80% observed a single time. The top ten clonotypes cover 3.5% to 4% of the sample.

Note on this clone: There is no known antigen for this receptor. The input lacks base qualities; no much larger clone sits a single base away.

Collaborating institutions collected whole blood in K2EDTA tubes following their own protocols. Collaborator samples were shipped for TCRbeta analysis as frozen whole blood, isolated PBMCs, or DNA extracted from either sample type. Points the paper makes about the study in general: The quantity of clinical and demographic metadata differed by source and by participant and was supplied without curation.

This clonotype was obtained from a woman between 50 and 59 years old with acute or convalescent COVID-19. The V gene is TRBV4-1 and the J gene is TRBJ1-4, with 10 central nucleotides matching TRBD1. The sample was peripheral blood. The DNA reads as follows: TGCGCCAGCAGCCCGCCGTCGACAGGGGGCGGAGGGGTTAATGAAAAACTGTTTTTT. Its product reads: CASSPPSTGGGGVNEKLFF.